This TCR beta chain originates from a study of blood T cells in healthy people across ages. No fewer than 6 million PBMCs went into each sample. Germline loops: CDR1 LGHNA, CDR2 YSLEER. With 0 bases removed from V and 3 bases from J, the gap between germline ends came to 12 bases. The CDR3 is 16 residues long. Regarding this clonotype: Its specificity is not known.

General study points: Roughly linearly, TCR beta diversity per million T cells fell as age increased.

Together with a sample-barcoded 5' primer, a J-beta primer mix was included in a second PCR lasting about 7 to 12 cycles. Each of the samples gave a minimum of 3 million paired-end reads that contained CDR3. TCRdb independently ran MiXCR on the 5' RACE reads; one entry per CDR3 protein. Here the sample spans 600,000 to 850,000 distinct CDR3 sequences, approximately 39% being singletons. The sample was blood. This sequence joins TRBV4-3 and TRBJ2-1, with D perhaps being TRBD1 or TRBD2 (6 bases each). This sequence originates from a woman aged 60 to 75 in good health. The CDR3 protein is CASSQETGAVYNEQFF. CDR3 DNA sequence: TGCGCCAGCAGCCAAGAAACGGGGGCGGTCTACAATGAGCAGTTCTTC.